The 9 T cell receptor beta chains given below trace back to one sample, sequenced in a study of blood T cell repertoires in COVID-19. Profiled with immunoSEQ multiplex PCR; TCRdb holds only in-frame clones, not every one. The table lists about 140,000 clones, 80% of them singletons, with about 5% in the top ten. Sample: peripheral blood. The receptors were gathered from a woman aged 45-65 years with acute or convalescent COVID-19.

The chain employs TRBV6-6 and TRBJ2-1; a weak D match, TRBD1 (5 bases). The CDR3 runs 17 residues. The germline V gene has CDR1 MNHNY and CDR2 SVGAGI (reference sequence). V was trimmed by 5 bases and J by 2 bases, leaving 19 bases between them. The CDR3 bases are TGTGCCAGCAGTCTGGCAGGGCCCCTACCGCCCTACAATGAGCAGTTCTTC. It is translated as CASSLAGPLPPYNEQFF.

Only a few counts were recorded for this clone. The chain links TRBV7-9 to TRBJ2-3; D call uncertain. In germline, CDR1 is SEHNR, CDR2 FQNEAQ (reference sequence). The CDR3 contains 13 residues. V was trimmed by 5 bases and J by 2 bases, leaving 8 bases between them. The chain's CDR3 is CASSPGSTDTQYF. The CDR3 DNA sequence: TGTGCCAGCAGCCCCGGTTCCACAGATACGCAGTATTTT.

This clone was found a few times. The V gene is TRBV7-2, the J gene TRBJ1-5; 7 positions match TRBD1. The CDR3 contains 15 residues. V gave up 5 bases and J gave up 2 bases; unmatched junction bases: 6. Germline lookup yields CDR1 SGHTA and CDR2 FQGNSA. CDR3 nucleotides: TGTGCCAGCAGCGACAGGGTGGCGGGCAATCAGCCCCAGCATTTT. As protein: CASSDRVAGNQPQHF.

The V gene is TRBV27, the J gene TRBJ2-7; possible D gene TRBD2, 6 bases. CDR1 is MNHEY and CDR2 is SMNVEV in the germline V gene (reference sequence). There are 15 residues in the CDR3. Trimming left V 5 bases short and J 3 bases short, with 17 bases between. CDR3 residues: CASSPGAGHLYEQYF. In DNA, the CDR3 is TGTGCCAGCAGTCCCGGGGCGGGGCATCTCTACGAGCAGTACTTC.

The rearrangement uses TRBV5-5 and TRBJ1-6, with TRBD1 matching over 12 bases. Trimming removed 4 bases from V and 8 bases from J; junction bases left unmatched: 4. Germline values: CDR1 SGHKS, CDR2 YYEKEE (reference sequence). This CDR3 is built from 15 residues. The CDR3 region is CASSRGQGAYSPLHF. The CDR3 nucleotides are TGTGCCAGCAGCCGGGGACAGGGGGCTTATTCACCCCTCCACTTT.

V gene TRBV3-1 (or the pseudogene TRBV3-2) combines with J gene TRBJ1-1, with TRBD1 matching 8 bases. The ends lost 4 bases at V and 5 bases at J; junction bases unmatched: 6. CDR3 size: 14 residues. The V gene's germline CDR1 is LGHDT and CDR2 YNNKEL (reference sequence). CDR3 DNA sequence: TGTGCCAGCAGCCCGACAGGGGCAGTAACTGAAGCTTTCTTT. Its protein is CASSPTGAVTEAFF.

The chain uses TRBV18 and TRBJ1-1; possible D gene TRBD1, 5 bases. This CDR3 region has 15 residues. CDR1 is KGHSH, CDR2 LQKENI, per germline. Trimming took off 3 bases at V and 4 bases at J, with 15 bases between the two ends. The DNA of the CDR3 is TGTGCCAGCTCACCGGAAATCAGGGTGACCACTGAAGCTTTCTTT. Protein sequence: CASSPEIRVTTEAFF.

The chain recombines TRBV7-9 with TRBJ1-1, with a possible D match to TRBD1 (5 bases). The CDR3 has 14 residues. CDR1 and CDR2 from the germline V gene are SEHNR and FQNEAQ (reference sequence). With 4 bases removed from V and 0 bases from J, the gap between germline ends came to 9 bases. The CDR3: CASSSQEMNTEAFF. The CDR3 nucleotides are TGTGCCAGCAGCTCACAGGAAATGAACACTGAAGCTTTCTTT.

V and J are TRBV5-1 and TRBJ1-2; 7 nucleotides line up with TRBD1. This CDR3 region has 14 residues. CDR1 is SGHRS, CDR2 YFSETQ, per germline. V was pared by 0 bases and J by 3 bases, with 2 bases of the junction left unmatched. Here the CDR3 reads CASSLVGQDYGYTF. Here the CDR3 DNA reads TGCGCCAGCAGCTTGGTCGGACAGGACTATGGCTACACCTTC.